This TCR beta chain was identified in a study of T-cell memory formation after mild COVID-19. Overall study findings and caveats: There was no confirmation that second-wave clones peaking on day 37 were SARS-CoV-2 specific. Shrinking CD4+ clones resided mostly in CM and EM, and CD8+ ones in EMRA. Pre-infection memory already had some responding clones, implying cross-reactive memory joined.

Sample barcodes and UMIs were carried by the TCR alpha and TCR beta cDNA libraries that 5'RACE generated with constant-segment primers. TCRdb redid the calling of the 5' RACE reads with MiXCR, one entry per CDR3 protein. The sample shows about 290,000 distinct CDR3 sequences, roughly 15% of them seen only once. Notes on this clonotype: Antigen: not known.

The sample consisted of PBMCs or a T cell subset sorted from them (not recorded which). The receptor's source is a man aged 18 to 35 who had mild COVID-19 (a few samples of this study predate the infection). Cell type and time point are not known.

The DNA for the CDR3 is TGTGCCATCAGACGACAGGCCCTTAGCACAGATACGCAGTATTTT. Protein product: CAIRRQALSTDTQYF. The V call is TRBV10-3, the J call TRBJ2-3, with D possibly being TRBD1 (6 bases). Between the trimmed V and J ends, which lost 6 bases and 0 bases, there was a span of 13 bases. Germline values: CDR1 ENHRY, CDR2 SYGVKD. This CDR3 is 15 amino acids long.